The 8 T cell receptor beta chains in this list originate from one sample, sequenced in a study of blood T cell repertoires in COVID-19. Produced via immunoSEQ multiplex PCR; TCRdb's table is partial and in-frame only. This sample has about 160,000 clones; around 84% occur once, and the top ten carry roughly 20%. Source material: peripheral blood. Receptors were obtained from an elderly woman with acute or convalescent COVID-19.

This clone was detected only once. The chain has TRBV19 and TRBJ2-2, with 8 bases matching TRBD1. With 10 bases clipped from V and 0 bases from J, the junction kept 7 bases outside the gene matches. The CDR3 is 15 residues long. Germline assignment: CDR1 LNHDA and CDR2 SQIVND (reference sequence). The CDR3 DNA sequence: TGTGCCACCAAGCGGACAGGGACGAACACCGGGGAGCTGTTTTTT. It translates to CATKRTGTNTGELFF. The full variable domain, completed using reference TRBV19 and TRBJ2-2, is DGGITQSPKYLFRKEGQNVTLSCEQNLNHDAMYWYRQDPGQGLRLIYYSQIVNDFQKGDIAEGYSVSREKKESFPLTVTSAQKNPTAFYLCATKRTGTNTGELFFGEGSRLTVL.

The V gene is TRBV29-1, the J gene TRBJ1-2; D remains unclear. CDR3 size: 12 residues. CDR1 and CDR2 from the germline V gene are SQVTM and ANQGSEA. The germline V and J ends were trimmed by 7 bases and 8 bases, with 17 bases remaining between them. The CDR3 protein is CSAREGGEGYTF. The CDR3 region has the DNA TGCAGCGCTAGGGAGGGAGGAGAAGGCTACACCTTC.

The count of this clone is one. The chain couples TRBV4-3 to TRBJ1-6; 10 nucleotides align to TRBD1. CDR1 LGHNA and CDR2 YSLEER come from the germline V gene. The length of the CDR3 is 16 residues. Trimming removed 3 bases from V and 6 bases from J; junction bases left unmatched: 5. The CDR3 bases are TGCGCCAGCAGCCAGGCTGGACAGGGGGTTAATTCACCCCTCCACTTT. Amino acids: CASSQAGQGVNSPLHF.

The chain employs TRBV5-1 and TRBJ1-2, with a possible D match to TRBD1 (6 bases). Germline CDR1 reads SGHRS; CDR2 reads YFSETQ. Trimming shortened V by 0 bases and J by 6 bases, and 12 bases separated the two germline ends. CDR3 length: 14 residues. The CDR3 loop is CASSLEQTGNGYTF. For the CDR3, the DNA is TGCGCCAGCAGCTTGGAACAAACAGGGAATGGCTACACCTTC.

This rearrangement joins TRBV29-1 to TRBJ2-7, with D possibly TRBD2 on 6 matching bases. CDR1 SQVTM and CDR2 ANQGSEA come from the germline V gene. The CDR3 sequence is 14 residues long. V lost 8 bases, J lost 4 bases, and 21 bases lay in between. This CDR3 is CSFGKAGSLYEQYF. CDR3 nucleotides: TGCAGCTTCGGAAAAGCGGGTTCGCTATACGAGCAGTACTTC.

The genes are TRBV7-6 and TRBJ1-2; D unclear. Looked up from germline, CDR1 is SGHVS and CDR2 is FNYEAQ. Trimming took 4 bases from V and 5 from J, leaving 5 bases between them. This CDR3 has 11 residues. CDR3 in amino acids: CASSSGYGYTF. The CDR3 DNA follows: TGTGCCAGCAGCTCAGGATATGGCTACACCTTC.

This clone came up once. J is TRBJ1-1 and V is TRBV7-2, with no clear D. The CDR3 is 13 amino acids. Germline V lookup: CDR1 SGHTA, CDR2 FQGNSA. V gave up 5 bases and J gave up 1 base, with 8 bases separating them. The CDR3 loop is CASSQTPNTEAFF. CDR3 bases: TGTGCCAGCAGCCAAACACCGAACACTGAAGCTTTCTTT.

The rearrangement joins TRBV7-2 to TRBJ2-2, with 12 bases fitting TRBD2. Looked up from germline, CDR1 is SGHTA and CDR2 is FQGNSA. CDR3 length: 16 amino acids. The J segment lost 4 bases and the V segment lost 5 bases, leaving 5 bases of the junction unmatched. This CDR3 reads CASSKRLAGATGELFF. CDR3 coding DNA: TGTGCCAGCAGCAAACGACTAGCGGGAGCCACCGGGGAGCTGTTTTTT.